These 31 T cell receptor beta chains came from one sample sequenced in a study of cytomegalovirus exposure and HLA in healthy donors. TCRdb's table, derived via immunoSEQ multiplex PCR, lists solely in-frame clones and lacks some. The sample shows 100,000 or so clones, approximately 94% of them seen only once. The specimen sequenced was PBMCs. The receptors were sampled from a woman aged 18 to 35 in good health and CMV-seronegative.

The gene calls are TRBV19 and TRBJ1-3, with D possibly being TRBD1 (6 bases). V gave up 3 bases and J gave up 9 bases, with 15 bases separating them. Germline loops: CDR1 LNHDA, CDR2 SQIVND (reference sequence). The CDR3 consists of 14 residues. The CDR3 sequence: CASSIGTSAATIYF. CDR3 in DNA: TGTGCCAGTAGTATTGGGACATCCGCAGCCACCATATATTTT.

The rearrangement joins TRBV7-9 to TRBJ2-5, with 10 bases fitting TRBD2. The ends lost 5 bases at V and 9 bases at J; junction bases unmatched: 12. CDR1 is SEHNR, CDR2 FQNEAQ, per germline (reference sequence). The CDR3 has 15 residues. This CDR3 is CASSTIAGGQRPQYF. Here the CDR3 DNA reads TGTGCCAGCAGCACGATAGCGGGGGGACAAAGGCCCCAGTACTTC.

This clone came up once. This chain links TRBV7-9 with TRBJ1-3; D unclear. Between the trimmed V and J ends, which lost 6 bases and 4 bases, there was a span of 13 bases. Germline V CDR1 and CDR2: SEHNR, FQNEAQ (reference sequence). This CDR3 spans 14 amino acids. Here the CDR3 reads CASSPDYSGNTIYF. As DNA, the CDR3 is TGTGCCAGCAGTCCAGACTATTCCGGAAACACCATATATTTT.

This clone was found a few times. The chain combines TRBV4-1 with TRBJ1-5; 8 nucleotides agree with TRBD1. Germline lookup yields CDR1 MGHRA and CDR2 YSYEKL. The CDR3 is 13 amino acids. V shed 4 bases and J 6 bases; nucleotides not matched to a gene: 2. The CDR3 reads CASSPTGGQPQHF. The CDR3 DNA sequence: TGCGCCAGCAGCCCTACAGGGGGTCAGCCCCAGCATTTT.

The chain couples TRBV6-6 to TRBJ2-7, with D uncertain. CDR1 is MNHNY, CDR2 SVGAGI, per germline (reference sequence). CDR3 length: 11 amino acids. V lost 6 bases, J lost 6 bases, and 9 bases lay in between. CDR3 coding DNA: TGTGCCAGCAGGGAGTCGTTCGAGCAGTACTTC. Translated, it gives CASRESFEQYF.

The chain links TRBV10-3 to TRBJ2-1; D is perhaps TRBD2 (6 bases). Germline V gene data show CDR1 as ENHRY and CDR2 as SYGVKD. The CDR3 loop spans 13 amino acids. Deletions cut 4 bases from V and 8 bases from J, with 12 bases between. The CDR3: CAISGLVLHEQFF. The CDR3, as DNA: TGTGCCATCAGTGGACTAGTTCTCCATGAGCAGTTCTTC.

The chain combines TRBV9 with TRBJ1-3, with D perhaps matching TRBD1 (6 bases). CDR1 SGDLS and CDR2 YYNGEE come from the germline V gene. Trimming shortened V by 4 bases and J by 8 bases, and 19 bases separated the two germline ends. The CDR3 has 15 amino acids. CDR3 DNA sequence: TGTGCCAGCAGCCTGAATTACAGGGTAGGGGACACCATATATTTT. Protein product: CASSLNYRVGDTIYF.

This clone was counted once. This chain joins TRBV9 and TRBJ1-4; 7 bases line up with TRBD1. The CDR3 is 14 amino acids. With V trimmed by 4 bases and J by 5 bases, 5 bases remained unmatched. Germline V CDR1 and CDR2: SGDLS, YYNGEE. CDR3 DNA: TGTGCCAGCAGCCCGGGACAGACAAATGAAAAACTGTTTTTT. Translation: CASSPGQTNEKLFF. Combining the CDR3 with reference TRBV9 and TRBJ1-4 gives the whole variable domain DSGVTQTPKHLITATGQRVTLRCSPRSGDLSVYWYQQSLDQGLQFLIQYYNGEERAKGNILERFSAQQFPDLHSELNLSSLELGDSALYFCASSPGQTNEKLFFGSGTQLSVL.

This chain connects TRBV5-6 to TRBJ2-7; a possible D gene is TRBD2 (6 bases). The CDR3 covers 15 residues. Germline CDR1 and CDR2: SGHDT and YYEEEE. V was shortened by 1 base and J by 3 bases, with 14 bases between the two germline ends. The chain's CDR3 is CASSLKMAGLYEQYF. The DNA of the CDR3 is TGTGCCAGCAGCTTGAAGATGGCGGGGCTCTACGAGCAGTACTTC.

The J gene is TRBJ1-3, the V gene TRBV10-3, with D maybe TRBD1 (6 bases). This CDR3 has 15 residues. V gave up 5 bases and J gave up 9 bases, with 20 bases separating them. Germline values: CDR1 ENHRY, CDR2 SYGVKD. The CDR3 DNA follows: TGTGCCATCAGTTCCCCGGGACATGGATTGAGCACCATATATTTT. It translates to CAISSPGHGLSTIYF.

This clone was found once. The chain is built from TRBV2 and TRBJ2-7; no reliable D call. In germline, CDR1 is SNHLY, CDR2 FYNNEI. The CDR3 consists of 11 residues. Trimming took off 1 base at V and 5 bases at J, with 3 bases between the two ends. The DNA of the CDR3 is TGTGCCAGCAGTGAAGTCAACGAGCAGTACTTC. Protein product: CASSEVNEQYF.

The genes are TRBV2 and TRBJ2-5; no reliable D call. With 4 bases removed from V and 5 bases from J, the gap between germline ends came to 5 bases. This CDR3 contains 11 residues. Germline V CDR1 and CDR2: SNHLY, FYNNEI. The CDR3 bases are TGTGCCAGCAGTGTAGAGGAGACCCAGTACTTC. This encodes CASSVEETQYF.

As concerns this clone: A junction boundary mismatches the germline segment, possibly from a read error. This chain uses TRBV7-7 with TRBJ2-5; 8 bases are a match to TRBD2. This CDR3 comprises 17 residues. Germline CDR1 is SSHAT and CDR2 is FNYEAQ (reference sequence). The CDR3 DNA reads as TGTGCTAGCAGCTCGCTGGGCGGCGTAGCGGGATCAGAGACCCAGTACTTC. Protein: CASSSLGGVAGSETQYF.

This chain links TRBV7-8 with TRBJ2-1; TRBD2 aligns across 14 bases. Germline V gene lookup returns CDR1 SGHVS and CDR2 FQNEAQ. The CDR3 is made up of 15 amino acids. V lost 5 bases and J lost 8; bases outside the gene matches: 5. CDR3 bases: TGTGCCAGCAGCGAGGTGGGACTAGCGGGAGATGAGCAGTTCTTC. Translating gives CASSEVGLAGDEQFF.

The rearrangement joins TRBV5-1 to TRBJ2-3, with 8 positions matching TRBD2. This CDR3 has 14 residues. J was trimmed by 2 bases and V by 7 bases; bases with no gene match: 6. Germline-derived CDR1 and CDR2 are SGHRS and YFSETQ. CDR3 in amino acids: CASSASGFTDTQYF. In DNA, the CDR3 is TGCGCCAGCTCGGCTAGCGGGTTCACAGATACGCAGTATTTT.

This chain joins TRBV6-6 and TRBJ2-1; the match to TRBD1 covers 9 bases. The germline gives CDR1 MNHNY, CDR2 SVGAGI (reference sequence). The CDR3 runs to 16 residues. V lost 2 bases to trimming and J lost 6 bases; unmatched junction nucleotides: 8. The CDR3 loop is CASSYALTGGGNEQFF. CDR3 bases: TGTGCCAGCAGTTACGCCCTGACAGGGGGGGGCAATGAGCAGTTCTTC.

V is TRBV27 and J is TRBJ2-3, with a possible D match to TRBD2 (5 bases). This CDR3 spans 14 amino acids. V was cut by 1 base and J by 5 bases, with 10 bases left in between. CDR1 and CDR2 from the germline V gene are MNHEY and SMNVEV (reference sequence). CDR3: CASSLYPRGDTQYF. The CDR3 region has the DNA TGTGCCAGCAGTTTATATCCCCGGGGAGATACGCAGTATTTT.

The chain links TRBV11-2 to TRBJ2-7; a possible D gene is TRBD1 (5 bases). Germline CDR1 and CDR2: SGHAT and FQNNGV. CDR3 length equals 14 residues. V dropped 0 bases and J dropped 13 bases, with 19 bases sitting between them. CDR3 residues: CASSLDYRGQGLYF. The CDR3 nucleotides read TGTGCCAGCAGCTTAGATTATCGTGGGCAGGGTCTTTACTTC.

The rearrangement links TRBV2 to TRBJ1-5; D is perhaps TRBD1 (5 bases). The germline CDR1 and CDR2 sequences are SNHLY and FYNNEI. The V end lost 4 bases, the J end lost 4 bases, and 11 bases lay between the germline ends. This CDR3 has 14 residues. Here the CDR3 reads CASSARQTNQPQHF. In DNA form, the CDR3 reads TGTGCCAGCAGTGCCCGACAGACAAATCAGCCCCAGCATTTT. Full variable domain (rest looked up from reference TRBV2 and TRBJ1-5): EPEVTQTPSHQVTQMGQEVILRCVPISNHLYFYWYRQILGQKVEFLVSFYNNEISEKSEIFDDQFSVERPDGSNFTLKIRSTKLEDSAMYFCASSARQTNQPQHFGDGTRLSIL.

The V call is TRBV30, the J call TRBJ2-3, with TRBD1 identical over 8 bases. The length of the CDR3 is 15 residues. Germline trimming cut 5 bases from V and 2 bases from J; bases unmatched to any gene: 9. In germline, CDR1 is GTSNPN, CDR2 SVGIG (reference sequence). The CDR3 DNA reads as TGTGCCTGGGGTATAACAGGGGGGTCCACAGATACGCAGTATTTT. Translated, it gives CAWGITGGSTDTQYF.

This chain joins TRBV28 and TRBJ2-1; TRBD1 matches 11 bases. The germline CDR1 and CDR2 sequences are MDHEN and SYDVKM. V dropped 7 bases and J dropped 9; count of bases not matched to a gene: 14. CDR3 length equals 16 residues. This CDR3 is CASIPGQGAFSGEQFF. In DNA form, the CDR3 reads TGTGCCAGCATCCCTGGACAGGGGGCGTTTTCGGGTGAGCAGTTCTTC.

J is TRBJ1-1 and V is TRBV6-1; no clear D. The V gene's germline CDR1 is MNHNS and CDR2 SASEGT. The CDR3 runs 13 residues. Trimming took 3 bases from V and 1 from J, leaving 6 bases between them. CDR3 amino acids: CASSDRSNTEAFF. CDR3 in DNA: TGTGCCAGCAGTGACAGGTCGAACACTGAAGCTTTCTTT.

J is TRBJ2-1 and V is TRBV7-9, with 7 bases that match TRBD2. Per germline, CDR1 SEHNR and CDR2 FQNEAQ (reference sequence). The J segment lost 2 bases and the V segment lost 5 bases, leaving 6 bases of the junction unmatched. This CDR3 comprises 15 residues. The CDR3 coding sequence is TGTGCCAGCAGCCCGGCGGGGGTAGCCTACAATGAGCAGTTCTTC. Protein sequence: CASSPAGVAYNEQFF.

The CDR3 nucleotides are TGTGCCAGCAGCTTGTACCAGGGGGTTACTGAAGCTTTCTTT. This translates into CASSLYQGVTEAFF. This chain links TRBV5-4 with TRBJ1-1, with 7 bases that match TRBD1. This CDR3 is 14 amino acids long. The germline CDR1 and CDR2 sequences are SGHNT and YYREEE (reference sequence). Trimming at V came to 1 base and at J to 5 bases, leaving 5 bases not matched to a gene. Looking up the rest from reference TRBV5-4 and TRBJ1-1 gives the full variable domain: ETGVTQSPTHLIKTRGQQVTLRCSSQSGHNTVSWYQQALGQGPQFIFQYYREEENGRGNFPPRFSGLQFPNYSSELNVNALELDDSALYLCASSLYQGVTEAFFGQGTRLTVV.

This clone was found once. The chain has TRBV18 and TRBJ2-1; 8 bases are shared with TRBD2. V shed 2 bases and J 10 bases; nucleotides not matched to a gene: 10. CDR3 length equals 15 residues. Per the germline V gene, CDR1 is KGHSH and CDR2 is LQKENI. CDR3 coding DNA: TGTGCCAGCTCACCAGGGCAAGGACTAGCCGGGGAGCAGTTCTTC. Amino acid sequence: CASSPGQGLAGEQFF.

J is TRBJ1-5 and V is TRBV12-5; D is uncertain. V was cut by 4 bases and J by 4 bases, with 8 bases left in between. The CDR3 is made up of 13 amino acids. Germline loops: CDR1 LGHNT, CDR2 FRNRAP. The CDR3 nucleotides read TGTGCTAGTGGTTCTTATATTAATCAGCCCCAGCATTTT. Translated: CASGSYINQPQHF.

The V gene is TRBV19, the J gene TRBJ1-5, with no clear D. CDR1 is LNHDA and CDR2 is SQIVND in the germline V gene (reference sequence). Between the trimmed V and J ends, which lost 6 bases and 4 bases, there was a span of 10 bases. This CDR3 comprises 13 residues. CDR3: CASSRQVNQPQHF. DNA of the CDR3: TGTGCCAGTAGCCGGCAGGTTAATCAGCCCCAGCATTTT.

This chain links TRBV9 with TRBJ2-2; D uncertain. The CDR3 is 17 residues long. The germline V gene encodes CDR1 SGDLS and CDR2 YYNGEE. V dropped 0 bases and J dropped 0 bases, with 12 bases sitting between them. CDR3 sequence: CASSVARTSSNTGELFF. The CDR3 DNA reads as TGTGCCAGCAGCGTAGCTCGAACATCTTCGAACACCGGGGAGCTGTTTTTT.

The chain couples TRBV5-1 to TRBJ1-4; D unclear. Deletions cut 0 bases from V and 10 bases from J, with 13 bases between. This CDR3 contains 14 residues. Per germline, CDR1 SGHRS and CDR2 YFSETQ. The CDR3 spells CASSLVEDSRKLFF. CDR3 DNA sequence: TGCGCCAGCAGCTTGGTTGAGGATTCAAGAAAACTGTTTTTT. The variable domain in full, with the rest retrieved from reference TRBV5-1 and TRBJ1-4, is KAGVTQTPRYLIKTRGQQVTLSCSPISGHRSVSWYQQTPGQGLQFLFEYFSETQRNKGNFPGRFSGRQFSNSRSEMNVSTLELGDSALYLCASSLVEDSRKLFFGSGTQLSVL.

The rearrangement joins TRBV18 to TRBJ2-3; no reliable D call. Germline V gene lookup returns CDR1 KGHSH and CDR2 LQKENI. This CDR3 is 14 amino acids long. V shed 6 bases and J shed 0 bases, with 10 bases lying between them. The CDR3 reads CASSEARSTDTQYF. CDR3 coding DNA: TGTGCCAGCTCCGAAGCTAGGAGCACAGATACGCAGTATTTT.

This rearrangement joins TRBV5-1 to TRBJ1-1; possibly TRBD1 for D (5 bases). This CDR3 contains 14 residues. CDR1 is SGHRS, CDR2 YFSETQ, per germline. Trimming removed 0 bases from V and 5 bases from J, with 11 bases in between. CDR3 in amino acids: CASSLDGARTEAFF. The CDR3 nucleotides read TGCGCCAGCAGCTTGGATGGGGCGCGAACTGAAGCTTTCTTT.